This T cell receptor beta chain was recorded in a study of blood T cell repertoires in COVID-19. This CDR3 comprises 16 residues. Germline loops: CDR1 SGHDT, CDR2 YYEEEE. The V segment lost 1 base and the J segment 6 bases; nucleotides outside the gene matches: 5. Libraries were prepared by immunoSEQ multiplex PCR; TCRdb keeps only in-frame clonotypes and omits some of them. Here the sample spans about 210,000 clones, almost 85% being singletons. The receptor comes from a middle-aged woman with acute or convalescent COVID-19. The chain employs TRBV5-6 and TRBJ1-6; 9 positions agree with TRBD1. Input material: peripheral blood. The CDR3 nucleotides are TGTGCCAGCAGCTTGACCGACAGGGGGTCTAATTCACCCCTCCACTTT. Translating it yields CASSLTDRGSNSPLHF.